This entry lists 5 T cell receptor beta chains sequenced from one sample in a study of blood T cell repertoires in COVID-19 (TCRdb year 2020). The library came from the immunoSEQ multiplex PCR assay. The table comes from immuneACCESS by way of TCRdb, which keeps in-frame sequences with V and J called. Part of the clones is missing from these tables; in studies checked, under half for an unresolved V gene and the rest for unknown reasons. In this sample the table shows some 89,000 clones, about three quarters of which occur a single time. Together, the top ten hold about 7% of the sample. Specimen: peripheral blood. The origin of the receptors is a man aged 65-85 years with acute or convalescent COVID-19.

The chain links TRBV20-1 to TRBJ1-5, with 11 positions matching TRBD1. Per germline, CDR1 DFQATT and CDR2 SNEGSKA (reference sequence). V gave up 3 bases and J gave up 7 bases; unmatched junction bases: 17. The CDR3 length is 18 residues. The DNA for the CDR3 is TGCAGTGCTAGTTCCCTGGGTACGGGACAGGGGGTGAGGCAGCCCCAGCATTTT. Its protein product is CSASSLGTGQGVRQPQHF.

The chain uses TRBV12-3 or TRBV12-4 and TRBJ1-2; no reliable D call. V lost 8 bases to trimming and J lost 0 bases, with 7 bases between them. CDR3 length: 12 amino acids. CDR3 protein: CASVAANYGYTF. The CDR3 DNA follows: TGTGCCAGCGTGGCAGCTAACTATGGCTACACCTTC.

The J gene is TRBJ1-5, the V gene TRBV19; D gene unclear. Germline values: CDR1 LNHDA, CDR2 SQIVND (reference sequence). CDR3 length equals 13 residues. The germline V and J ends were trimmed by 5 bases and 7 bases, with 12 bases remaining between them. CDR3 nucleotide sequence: TGTGCCAGTAGTCGGGAGGTCGGGCAGCCCCAGCATTTT. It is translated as CASSREVGQPQHF.

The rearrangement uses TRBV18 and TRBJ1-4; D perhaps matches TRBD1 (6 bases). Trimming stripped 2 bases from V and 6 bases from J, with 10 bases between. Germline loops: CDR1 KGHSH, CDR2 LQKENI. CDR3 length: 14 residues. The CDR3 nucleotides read TGTGCCAGCTCACCAAGCCAGGGGTATGAAAAACTGTTTTTT. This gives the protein CASSPSQGYEKLFF.

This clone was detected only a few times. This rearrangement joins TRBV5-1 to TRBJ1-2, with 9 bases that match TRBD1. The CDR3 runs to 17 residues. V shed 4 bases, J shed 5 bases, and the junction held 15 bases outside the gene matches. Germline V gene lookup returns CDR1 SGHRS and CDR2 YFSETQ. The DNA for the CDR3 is TGCGCCAGCAGCATGACAGGGGGTGAGCGGAGCCGTTATGGCTACACCTTC. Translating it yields CASSMTGGERSRYGYTF.